This passage covers 19 T cell receptor beta chains from one sample sequenced in a study of response to subunit inactivated influenza vaccine. TCRdb re-derived calls from the RT-PCR reads in MiXCR, one entry per CDR3 protein. The sample holds fewer than 600,000 distinct CDR3 sequences, roughly 7.6% seen once. Sequenced material: PBMCs from blood, taken around 25 months after vaccination. These receptors were collected from a man in his fifties or sixties who received an inactivated influenza vaccine.

This clonotype was found a few times. The rearrangement uses TRBV5-1 and TRBJ1-2; tentative D call: TRBD1 (5 bases). CDR1 SGHRS and CDR2 YFSETQ come from the germline V gene. V was clipped by 4 bases and J by 0 bases, with 13 bases between them. The CDR3 sequence is 15 residues long. Here the CDR3 reads CASSKTGPANYGYTF. The DNA of the CDR3 is TGCGCCAGCAGCAAAACAGGACCTGCTAACTATGGCTACACCTTC.

This clonotype was recorded at least ten times. The V gene is TRBV12-3 or TRBV12-4, the J gene TRBJ2-3, with D possibly being TRBD2 (6 bases). The CDR3 loop spans 12 amino acids. V was clipped by 3 bases and J by 8 bases, with 9 bases between them. CDR3 DNA: TGTGCCAGCAGTTTGGACTATGGTACGCAGTATTTT. Translated, it gives CASSLDYGTQYF.

This chain joins TRBV5-4 and TRBJ1-1, with 10 bases aligning to TRBD1. CDR1 is SGHNT and CDR2 is YYREEE in the germline V gene (reference sequence). J was trimmed by 5 bases and V by 1 base; bases with no gene match: 8. The CDR3 has 16 residues. CDR3 residues: CASSLPGTGAATEAFF. CDR3 sequence (DNA): TGTGCCAGCAGCTTGCCCGGGACAGGGGCGGCTACTGAAGCTTTCTTT.

This rearrangement joins TRBV6-4 to TRBJ2-2; D might be TRBD2 (5 bases). From germline, CDR1 is MRHNA and CDR2 SNTAGT. The ends were cut back, 6 bases at V and 4 bases at J, with 12 bases in the middle. The CDR3 loop spans 14 amino acids. CDR3 loop: CASSPGSFTGELFF. CDR3 nucleotide sequence: TGTGCCAGCAGCCCGGGGTCGTTCACCGGGGAGCTGTTTTTT.

Worth noting for this clonotype: This could be a read error, since a much larger clone is one nucleotide away. The chain couples TRBV11-2 to TRBJ2-1; TRBD1 is a possible D gene (5 bases). Germline V gene data show CDR1 as SGHAT and CDR2 as FQNNGV. The CDR3 sequence is 15 residues long. The CDR3 spells CASRKIQGRGNKQFF. The CDR3, as DNA: TGTGCCAGCAGAAAAATTCAGGGTAGAGGCAATAAGCAGTTCTTC.

J is TRBJ2-7 and V is TRBV10-3; 7 bases agree with TRBD1. This CDR3 region has 14 residues. J was trimmed by 4 bases and V by 6 bases; bases with no gene match: 9. CDR1 is ENHRY and CDR2 is SYGVKD in the germline V gene. CDR3 loop: CAISDHRGSYEQYF. The CDR3 coding sequence is TGTGCCATCAGCGATCACAGGGGCTCGTACGAGCAGTACTTC.

As to this clonotype: A much larger clonotype is one base distant, so this may be a read error. V is TRBV29-1 and J is TRBJ2-7; D may be TRBD1 (6 bases). From germline, CDR1 is SQVTM and CDR2 ANQGSEA. Trimming shortened V by 4 bases and J by 3 bases, and 10 bases separated the two germline ends. This CDR3 spans 12 amino acids. CDR3 sequence (DNA): TGCAGCGTTGGGGTCAGGGGCTACGAGCAGTACTTC. Translated, it gives CSVGVRGYEQYF.

This clonotype has a handful of counts. This chain connects TRBV12-3 or TRBV12-4 to TRBJ1-5, with D tentatively TRBD1 (5 bases). V was pared by 1 base and J by 0 bases, with 10 bases between. CDR3 length equals 16 residues. In nucleotides, the CDR3 is TGTGCCAGCAGTTTAGTACAAGGGGTTAGCAATCAGCCCCAGCATTTT. Residues: CASSLVQGVSNQPQHF.

The sample holds a few counts of this clonotype. The chain has TRBV9 and TRBJ2-1, with 13 bases fitting TRBD2. CDR1 is SGDLS and CDR2 is YYNGEE in the germline V gene. This CDR3 has 15 amino acids. Germline trimming cut 0 bases from V and 10 bases from J; bases unmatched to any gene: 4. CDR3 nucleotide sequence: TGTGCCAGCAGCGTAGAACTAGCGGGGGGGAAGGAGCAGTTCTTC. Amino acids: CASSVELAGGKEQFF.

V usage is TRBV12-3 or TRBV12-4 and J usage is TRBJ2-3; the match to TRBD2 covers 8 bases. V trimming: 4 bases; J trimming: 2 bases; junction bases outside the gene matches: 14. CDR3 length: 18 amino acids. In DNA form, the CDR3 reads TGTGCCAGCAGTTGGGCCGGGAGGGCCCTTGTATCCACAGATACGCAGTATTTT. It is translated as CASSWAGRALVSTDTQYF.

DNA of the CDR3: TGCGCCAGCACTACCGGCGGGACGGCAAGCTCCTACGAGCAGTACTTC. The encoded protein is CASTTGGTASSYEQYF. The V call is TRBV5-1, the J call TRBJ2-7, with D perhaps matching TRBD2 (6 bases). The CDR3 extends over 16 amino acids. Between the trimmed V and J ends, which lost 6 bases and 0 bases, there was a span of 19 bases. The germline CDR1 and CDR2 sequences are SGHRS and YFSETQ.

V usage is TRBV5-1 and J usage is TRBJ2-1; D may be TRBD1 (6 bases). This CDR3 spans 15 amino acids. CDR1 and CDR2 (germline): SGHRS, YFSETQ. V was cut by 4 bases and J by 0 bases, with 11 bases left in between. The CDR3 spells CASSLGQPSYNEQFF. The CDR3 DNA follows: TGCGCCAGCAGCCTAGGACAGCCCTCCTACAATGAGCAGTTCTTC.

This clonotype has more than one count but fewer than ten. V usage is TRBV20-1 and J usage is TRBJ2-3; the match to TRBD2 covers 13 bases. V dropped 4 bases and J dropped 4; count of bases not matched to a gene: 8. In germline, CDR1 is DFQATT, CDR2 SNEGSKA (reference sequence). The CDR3 runs 16 residues. The CDR3: CSAIGLAGVVADTQYF. Written as DNA, the CDR3 is TGCAGTGCTATTGGACTAGCGGGAGTGGTGGCAGATACGCAGTATTTT.

This clonotype was seen repeatedly, ten times or more. The chain links TRBV7-8 to TRBJ2-7, with D uncertain. Trimming pared 5 bases from V and 5 bases from J, leaving 13 bases between. The CDR3 covers 13 residues. Per the germline V gene, CDR1 is SGHVS and CDR2 is FQNEAQ. CDR3 in amino acids: CASSPGPEDEQYF. The CDR3 bases are TGTGCCAGCAGCCCCGGACCCGAGGACGAGCAGTACTTC.

In its sample, this clonotype was seen many times. The rearrangement joins TRBV6-1 to TRBJ1-1; D not resolved. Germline CDR1 is MNHNS and CDR2 is SASEGT. This CDR3 contains 14 residues. Trimming left V 2 bases short and J 1 base short, with 8 bases between. The CDR3 DNA reads as TGTGCCAGCAGTGAAAAGGGAAAGAACACTGAAGCTTTCTTT. Translating it yields CASSEKGKNTEAFF.

The chain is built from TRBV6-1 and TRBJ2-2, with D possibly TRBD2 on 6 matching bases. Germline V gives CDR1 MNHNS, CDR2 SASEGT. The CDR3 is 15 residues long. Trimming took off 1 base at V and 3 bases at J, with 9 bases between the two ends. For the CDR3, the DNA is TGTGCCAGCAGTGAAGGGACTATGTACACCGGGGAGCTGTTTTTT. This gives the protein CASSEGTMYTGELFF.

The CDR3, as DNA: TGTGCCATCAGTGAGGGTGACAGGGGGAGTCAGCCCCAGCATTTT. Translating gives CAISEGDRGSQPQHF. The J gene is TRBJ1-5, the V gene TRBV10-3; 9 bases match TRBD1. Germline trimming cut 2 bases from V and 6 bases from J; bases unmatched to any gene: 5. The germline CDR1 and CDR2 sequences are ENHRY and SYGVKD. The CDR3 is made up of 15 amino acids.

This clonotype was counted a few times. The chain carries TRBV7-2 and TRBJ2-1; D unresolved. Germline CDR1 reads SGHTA; CDR2 reads FQGNSA. This CDR3 is built from 17 residues. The V gene lost 1 base and the J gene lost 9 bases, with 22 bases spanning the gap. The CDR3 DNA reads as TGTGCCAGCAGCTTAGGTCCCCTGACATCGCCAGCCGGTGAGCAGTTCTTC. Its translation is CASSLGPLTSPAGEQFF.

The rearrangement links TRBV7-2 to TRBJ1-1; D may be TRBD1 (5 bases). CDR1 is SGHTA and CDR2 is FQGNSA in the germline V gene. The CDR3 loop spans 14 amino acids. V was shortened by 5 bases and J by 3 bases, with 13 bases between the two germline ends. The CDR3 protein is CASSPRQGHTEAFF. The CDR3 region has the DNA TGTGCCAGCAGCCCAAGGCAGGGACACACTGAAGCTTTCTTT.